The sequence of this T cell receptor (beta chain) was determined in a study of cytomegalovirus exposure and HLA in healthy donors (dated 2017 in TCRdb). Regarding the study in general: According to an earlier analysis of a few hundred of the donors, 200 million or so T cells yielded 120 million or so unique TCR beta sequences and about 300 Gb of sequence data. An early release that covered roughly 600 HLA-typed donors contained approximately 300 gigabases of sequencing data and some 87 million unique TCR sequences. Among the roughly 430 genotyped donors, under 90% belonged to the genetic ancestry cluster associated with self-reported Caucasian donors. The aim of the study was to test whether cataloging public T cell receptors could identify signatures of past pathogen exposure. The study used immunosequencing to profile the T cell repertoires of around 600 subjects and linked those repertoires to cytomegalovirus serostatus. A separate validation cohort of 100 to 150 different subjects was used in addition to the roughly 700-subject first cohort. To predict cytomegalovirus infection status, the study combined high-throughput TCR immunosequencing, statistical association of individual TCRs with disease status, and machine learning. To study patterns of TCR occurrence, a later analysis re-analyzed previously published TCR beta repertoires from several hundred donors and added high-resolution HLA genotyping. The later analysis used no new phenotypic data to find candidate immune exposures, relying instead on TCR beta sequences and their occurrence across donors. To decide whether each TCR beta V gene segment behaved as functional or pseudogenic, an earlier analysis of some 600 of the donors relied on high-throughput TCR beta sequencing. Donor age, sex, ethnicity and CMV serostatus were compiled alongside the repertoire data. Genome-wide SNP genotypes for about 60% of the 666 donors were used in a later genetic analysis, which treated that subset as a discovery cohort. All discovery cohort repertoires had been generated on a single sequencing platform. HLA typing included class I and class II loci at four-digit resolution. The number of donors typed differed by locus, with roughly 620-630 for A, B, C, DRB1 and DQB1, roughly 520 for DQA1, 600 to 610 for DPA1, and some 450 for DPB1. Because of strong linkage in the cohort, roughly five DR-DQ haplotypes were treated as single units for association and clustering. Across some 400 genotyped donors of the cohort, an average of about 200,000 unique TCR beta nucleotide sequences per donor were sequenced, and around 20% of those sequences were non-productive. Study-wide conclusions, independent of this receptor: In an earlier analysis of several hundred of the donors, most TCR beta V segments were observed in productive rearrangements about 87% or about 30% of the time, broadly matching IMGT annotations. The authors suggested that the approach could potentially be extended to other disease states and immunological phenotypes. Strong co-occurrence of HLA alleles, especially DR and DQ, made assigning TCR associations to individual alleles difficult. Specific HLA alleles were associated with 15,000 to 20,000 TCR beta sequences at a false discovery rate of 0.05 in a later analysis. In vitro tests confirmed that a few of the cytomegalovirus-associated TCR beta chains recognize cytomegalovirus antigens. According to a later analysis, parvovirus B19, influenza, CMV and Epstein-Barr virus appeared linked to several top co-occurrence clusters. HLA typing was unavailable for some donors at each locus, so association tests used only the typed subset. A cluster of highly shared sequence variants was judged likely to represent a technical artifact of the sequencing pipeline. Only TCR beta chains were sequenced in this cohort, and the absence of alpha or paired-chain data limited detectable features. A further reported finding was that TCR beta sequences accurately predicted the HLA-A and HLA-B alleles for most subjects in the first cohort. In a later analysis, the rate of TCR association differed among HLA loci, with DRB1 alleles having the most associated TCRs and HLA-C alleles having the fewest. In the study, 150 to 200 TCR beta chains were listed as associated with cytomegalovirus. Immune exposure information for the cohort was limited to CMV serostatus. The earlier analysis of fewer than 750 of the donors excluded around 17 rarely observed V segments, including chromosome 9 orphons, because counts were too low. Presence/absence analyses assumed roughly uniform sequencing depth across donors, an assumption that may not hold. The 87-base-pair reads could not distinguish some IMGT-functional V segments, including TRBV6-2 and TRBV6-3, so those segments were excluded. Across donors, most TCR sequences were observed very rarely, whereas some public TCRs were present in many individuals. Most CMV-associated TCR beta chains appeared to be HLA-restricted in a later analysis, and the HLA associations seemed to be driven largely by CMV exposure. Cytomegalovirus status was reported to be diagnosed by the classifier with high specificity and sensitivity in both the original and validation cohorts. Correlated functional status among segregating V segments might reflect linkage disequilibrium, but an unknown experimental factor could not be ruled out. According to a later genetic analysis, donors in an Asian-associated ancestry cluster had fewer N-insertions in productive TCRs than the approximately 650-donor mean. An association between a missense DCLRE1C variant and V-gene and J-gene trimming of TCR beta chains was found in a later genetic analysis and replicated in an independent cohort. Compared with equally common non-associated chains, HLA-associated TCR beta chains in a later analysis were more clonally expanded and had lower generation probabilities.

The V end loses 0 bases and the J end loses 5 bases, and a stretch of 13 bases separates them. Via the germline V gene, CDR1 is SGHTA and CDR2 FQGNSA. Including the terminal cysteine and phenylalanine, the CDR3 comprises 15 residues. Only the CDR3 DNA is retained, 45 bases long and in frame from the first base. Worth noting for this clone: No antigen is known for it. No base quality information exists; no much larger clone differs at one position.

Libraries were made using the immunoSEQ multiplex PCR assay. A mixture of 60 forward primers for TCR Vbeta segments and 13 reverse primers for TCR Jbeta segments was used in the multiplex PCR. A multiplex PCR assay on genomic DNA amplified the CDR3 region of rearranged TCR beta genes. Amplified TCR beta libraries were sequenced as 87-base-pair reads on the Illumina HiSeq System. The authors' pipeline ran thus. A later analysis counted around 72 million unique TCR beta chains across the 650 to 700 repertoires, and some 12 million of these chains were shared by at least two donors. Raw reads were error-corrected and collapsed into unique sequences by a nearest-neighbor algorithm in which closely related sequences were merged to remove PCR and sequencing errors. V, D and J gene segments were assigned by aligning CDR3 sequences to IMGT reference sequences. For a sequence to be retained, a match of at least six nucleotides was required to both a V gene segment and a J gene segment. A rearrangement was called productive if the CDR3 had no stop codons and remained in frame with V and J, and every other rearrangement was called non-productive. CDR3 was defined according to IMGT convention as the region running from the second conserved V-encoded cysteine to the conserved J-encoded phenylalanine. The earlier analysis of some 600 of the donors excluded sequences that lacked an unambiguous match to a single V gene segment. An earlier analysis of approximately 590 of the donors called V segments functional above 56.7% productive rearrangements and segregating when the between-donor standard deviation exceeded 5%. A statistical classification framework was built to diagnose cytomegalovirus status from the catalog of TCR beta chain sequences. In a later analysis, V and J genes were assigned by comparing TCR nucleotide sequences against IMGT/GENE-DB human TR gene sequences. The TCRdist pipeline was used in a later analysis to assign CDR3 sequences and most-parsimonious VDJ recombination scenarios. In a later analysis, each TCR beta chain was defined by its CDR3 amino acid sequence together with its V-gene family, and reads lacking a unique V-gene family were excluded. To address suspected cross-contamination and a sequencing artifact, a later analysis removed 450 to 700 highly shared, low-generation-probability nucleotide sequences. A later analysis calculated a clonal expansion index for each public chain from normalized within-repertoire ranks of inferred template counts. In a later analysis, generation probabilities were computed using a VDJ recombination model fitted to out-of-frame rearrangements, and the results were checked against IGoR. In a later analysis, hypergeometric tests were used to score TCR-TCR, TCR-HLA and TCR-CMV co-occurrence, with a repertoire-size bias correction applied to TCR pairs. To estimate false discovery rates, a later analysis permuted the HLA or CMV assignments 20 times. In a later analysis, co-occurring TCRs were grouped using DBSCAN, with TCRdist sequence similarity added in when clustering inside HLA-allele-positive subsets. Repertoires with fewer than 30,000 or more than 120,000 public chains, plus five repertoires with anomalous nucleotide sharing, were excluded from co-occurrence clustering. The table comes from immuneACCESS by way of TCRdb, which keeps in-frame sequences with V and J called. Part of the clones is missing from these tables; in studies checked, under half for an unresolved V gene and the rest for unknown reasons. V, J and clone size reflect that table, while D and trimming were determined from the DNA. The sample contains 90,000 to 110,000 clones, 55% to 75% of them found a single time. Under 6.5% of the sample is in the top ten clones.

The cohort consisted of hundreds of healthy bone marrow donors. At the time of sampling, all cohort members were nominally healthy, though unrecorded immune exposures were likely present. The donor tested CMV seropositive, placing the donor among the approximately 310 seropositive members of the cohort. Every donor gave a peripheral blood sample, and the peripheral blood mononuclear cells from that sample were used for TCR beta sequencing. The Qiagen DNeasy Blood Extraction Kit was used to extract genomic DNA from the blood cell samples. This receptor was identified in a woman between 70 and 85 years old in good health and CMV-seropositive. The chain couples TRBV7-2 to TRBJ1-1; the D gene is possibly TRBD1, with 6 bases matching. The sequenced material came from PBMCs. The CDR3 protein is CASSLAVRGGTEAFF. The bases read TGTGCCAGCAGCTTAGCGGTCAGGGGCGGAACTGAAGCTTTCTTT.